The next 3 T cell receptor beta chains were all read from a single sample in a study of blood T cell repertoires in COVID-19. Sequencing used immunoSEQ multiplex PCR; TCRdb keeps in-frame clones, though not all of them. The table records about 170,000 clones, about 88% of them present only once. Sequenced: peripheral blood. The source of these receptors is a man aged 60 to 69 with COVID-19, enrolled during active disease.

The gene calls are TRBV2 and TRBJ1-5; TRBD1 matches at 7 bases. The V gene's germline CDR1 is SNHLY and CDR2 FYNNEI. V gave up 4 bases and J gave up 6 bases; unmatched junction bases: 15. The CDR3 has 17 residues. CDR3 in amino acids: CASSVLQGSTSGQPQHF. CDR3 coding DNA: TGTGCCAGCAGTGTGTTACAGGGGTCCACCAGTGGTCAGCCCCAGCATTTT.

The chain uses TRBV27 and TRBJ1-1; D is unclear. The CDR3 has 16 amino acids. Trimming removed 5 bases at V and 1 base at J, with 17 bases between. Germline lookup yields CDR1 MNHEY and CDR2 SMNVEV (reference sequence). The CDR3 protein is CASSARGELGNTEAFF. The CDR3 DNA follows: TGTGCCAGCAGTGCCCGTGGGGAGTTGGGGAACACTGAAGCTTTCTTT.

V usage is TRBV7-9 and J usage is TRBJ1-1; possible D gene TRBD1, 6 bases. The CDR3 consists of 15 residues. In germline, CDR1 is SEHNR, CDR2 FQNEAQ (reference sequence). V was cut by 1 base and J by 1 base, with 10 bases left in between. CDR3 sequence (DNA): TGTGCCAGCAGCTTAGTGTCAGGGGCGAACACTGAAGCTTTCTTT. Residues: CASSLVSGANTEAFF.